A selection of T cell receptor beta chains follows, all from one sample in a study of cytomegalovirus exposure and HLA in healthy donors. Here immunoSEQ multiplex PCR was the method, and the copy in TCRdb shows in-frame clones only, minus some. Here the sample spans 150,000 to 200,000 clones, 60% to 80% being singletons. The sample comprised PBMCs. The source is a female donor in good health and CMV-seronegative. Both conserved end residues are part of each CDR3. Each record gives: clone size, CDR3 length, J gene, V gene, D gene, CDR3 DNA, CDR3 protein. D genes are given only for firm matches. Clone size is not always given. Where it is, it says once, few, many or a class for expanded clones.

>NA|15|TRBJ2-7|TRBV4-2|TRBD1
TGTGCCAGCAGCCCTCTTAAGGGACAGGCTTACGAGCAGTACTTC
CASSPLKGQAYEQYF
>NA|13|TRBJ2-7|TRBV28|NA
TGTGCCAGCAGGGTACAGGGAACCTACGAGCAGTACTTC
CASRVQGTYEQYF
>NA|13|TRBJ1-1|TRBV25-1|NA
TGTGCCAGCAGTGAATCGGGGGGGCGGAGGGCTTTCTTT
CASSESGGRRAFF
>NA|13|TRBJ1-3|TRBV7-9|NA
TGTGCCAGCAGCATCGACAGGGGAAACACCATATATTTT
CASSIDRGNTIYF
>NA|17|TRBJ2-1|TRBV7-2|TRBD2
TGTGCCAGCAGCCGTGGTGGTAGCGGGGGCCTTAACAATGAGCAGTTCTTC
CASSRGGSGGLNNEQFF
>NA|15|TRBJ1-2|TRBV4-3|NA
TGCGCCAGCAGCCCCCTGAGCCGGGAGGATTATGGCTACACCTTC
CASSPLSREDYGYTF
>NA|14|TRBJ2-1|TRBV27|TRBD2
TGTGCCAGCAACCCGGGCGGGAGAGGGCTTGAGCAGTTCTTC
CASNPGGRGLEQFF
>NA|19|TRBJ1-3|TRBV5-1|TRBD1
TGCGCCAGCAGCTTGGCCGGGACAGGGAAGGCGGGTTCTGGAAACACCATATATTTT
CASSLAGTGKAGSGNTIYF
>few|14|TRBJ1-6|TRBV28|NA
TGTGCCAGCAGTTTGGGTCAGGGTTACTCACCCCTCCACTTT
CASSLGQGYSPLHF
>few|13|TRBJ2-7|TRBV10-1|TRBD2
TGCGCCAGCCCTAGCGGGAGCCCTTACGAGCAGTACTTC
CASPSGSPYEQYF
>NA|16|TRBJ2-3|TRBV6-4|TRBD2
TGTGCCAGCAGTGAGAAGGCTAGCGGGGAGACAGATACGCAGTATTTT
CASSEKASGETDTQYF
>once|14|TRBJ2-2|TRBV7-3|NA
TGTGCCAGCAGCTTAGGCAGGAACACCGGGGAGCTGTTTTTT
CASSLGRNTGELFF
>few|14|TRBJ2-1|TRBV2|TRBD2
TGTGCCAGCAGCGGGACTAGCGGGAACGGTGAGCAGTTCTTC
CASSGTSGNGEQFF
>few|16|TRBJ2-2|TRBV7-8|TRBD2
TGTGCCAGCAGCTTAGCGCGGGGGGCGAACACCGGGGAGCTGTTTTTT
CASSLARGANTGELFF
>NA|14|TRBJ1-1|TRBV7-3|TRBD1
TGTGCCAGCAGCTCCCAGGGGGCTGATACTGAAGCTTTCTTT
CASSSQGADTEAFF
>once|16|TRBJ1-2|TRBV28|TRBD1
TGTGCCAGCAGGATATCTTATGGAGGGGGCGCCTATGGCTACACCTTC
CASRISYGGGAYGYTF
>NA|13|TRBJ1-2|TRBV12-5|TRBD1
TGTGCTAGTGCCGTCGACAGGGTTCATGGCTACACCTTC
CASAVDRVHGYTF
>NA|16|TRBJ1-4|TRBV15|NA
TGTGCCACCAGCAGAGAATTCTTGGGGGGGAACGAAAAACTGTTTTTT
CATSREFLGGNEKLFF
>NA|14|TRBJ1-2|TRBV4-3|NA
TGCGCCAGCAGCCATTTGGGGGGAAACTATGGCTACACCTTC
CASSHLGGNYGYTF
>NA|15|TRBJ1-1|TRBV19|TRBD1
TGTGCCAGTAGTTTCGACAGGGGGATGTACACTGAAGCTTTCTTT
CASSFDRGMYTEAFF
>NA|15|TRBJ1-4|TRBV28|TRBD1
TGTGCCAGCAGCCACAGGGGGTCCCTATACGAAAAACTGTTTTTT
CASSHRGSLYEKLFF
>NA|15|TRBJ2-5|TRBV5-1|NA
TGCGCCAGCAGCTGGGGCCGGGACTCACAAGAGACCCAGTACTTC
CASSWGRDSQETQYF
>once|16|TRBJ1-1|TRBV5-1|NA
TGCGCCAGCAGCTTAAGCGGGGGCGGGTGGAACACTGAAGCTTTCTTT
CASSLSGGGWNTEAFF
>NA|16|TRBJ1-4|TRBV28|TRBD1
TGTGCCAGCAGCATCGGGGACAGCGGATTAGATGAAAAACTGTTTTTT
CASSIGDSGLDEKLFF
>NA|17|TRBJ1-6|TRBV15|NA
TGTGCCACCAGCAGGAACAGGGCGCCCTCCTATAATTCACCCCTCCACTTT
CATSRNRAPSYNSPLHF
>few|18|TRBJ2-2|TRBV12-5|TRBD2
TGTGCTAGTGGTTTTGGGGGACTAGGCCCCGCGAACACCGGGGAGCTGTTTTTT
CASGFGGLGPANTGELFF
>NA|12|TRBJ2-5|TRBV2|NA
TGTGCCAGCAGTGAAAATCTCGAGACCCAGTACTTC
CASSENLETQYF
>NA|13|TRBJ1-1|TRBV2|NA
TGTGCCAGCGCGACTTTCATGAACACTGAAGCTTTCTTT
CASATFMNTEAFF
>NA|17|TRBJ2-7|TRBV4-1|TRBD1
TGCGCCAGCAGCCACGAGACGACAGGGGATAAACCCTACGAGCAGTACTTC
CASSHETTGDKPYEQYF
>once|15|TRBJ2-7|TRBV7-7|NA
TGTGCTAGCAGCTTAGAGAGGGCAGGGGGAGGTGAGCAGTACTTC
CASSLERAGGGEQYF
>few|14|TRBJ2-7|TRBV7-2|TRBD1
TGTGCCAGCAGTCTGACAGGGGGCTCCTACGAGCAGTACTTC
CASSLTGGSYEQYF
>NA|16|TRBJ2-5|TRBV19|TRBD2
TGTGCCAGTAGTACCGTATTAGCGGGAGCGGGAGAGACCCAGTACTTC
CASSTVLAGAGETQYF
>NA|18|TRBJ2-5|TRBV9|TRBD1
TGTGCCAGCAGCGCCCTAGGGGACAGGGATTCCAACCCCAAGACCCAGTACTTC
CASSALGDRDSNPKTQYF
>NA|15|TRBJ2-1|TRBV18|NA
TGTGCCAGCTCACCACCGGAGGGTGCATGGAATGAGCAGTTCTTC
CASSPPEGAWNEQFF
>NA|13|TRBJ1-5|TRBV5-4|NA
TGTGCCAGCAGCTTTTTAGGGGTTCAGCCCCAGCATTTT
CASSFLGVQPQHF
>few|16|TRBJ2-7|TRBV10-3|TRBD2
TGTGCCATCAGTGAGTCGAAGGGGCTAGCGGGTGGAGAGCAGTACTTC
CAISESKGLAGGEQYF
>once|14|TRBJ1-2|TRBV2|NA
TGTGCCAGCAGTGTAAGCAGGACAGTCTATGGCTACACCTTC
CASSVSRTVYGYTF
>NA|14|TRBJ2-7|TRBV27|TRBD1
TGTGCCAGCAGTTTGGGGACAGGGGTTTGGGAGCAGTACTTC
CASSLGTGVWEQYF
>NA|14|TRBJ1-1|TRBV9|NA
TGTGCCAGCAGCGTAGGCAGGGGGAACACTGAAGCTTTCTTT
CASSVGRGNTEAFF
>NA|15|TRBJ2-2|TRBV18|NA
TGTGCCAGCTCACCACGTCCTTCGAACACCGGGGAGCTGTTTTTT
CASSPRPSNTGELFF
>NA|12|TRBJ2-7|TRBV27|NA
TGTGCCACCTCAACCGGACAGTTAGAGCAGTACTTC
CATSTGQLEQYF
>NA|15|TRBJ2-1|TRBV6-4|TRBD2
TGTGCCAGCAGTGAAGCAGCGGGAGGGAGCTATGAGCAGTTCTTC
CASSEAAGGSYEQFF
>NA|16|TRBJ1-4|TRBV6-5|TRBD1
TGTGCCAGCAGTTACTCGAAGGGGGCAGGGGATGAAAAACTGTTTTTT
CASSYSKGAGDEKLFF
>NA|14|TRBJ2-3|TRBV9|TRBD1
TGTGCCAGCAGCGTAGTAGGGACAGCAGATACGCAGTATTTT
CASSVVGTADTQYF
>NA|15|TRBJ1-5|TRBV28|NA
TGTGCCAGCAGTCCTGCAGTTAATAGCAATCAGCCCCAGCATTTT
CASSPAVNSNQPQHF
>few|14|TRBJ2-3|TRBV28|NA
TGTGCCAGCAGTTTAAGTCTGCCTAGTGAAACGCAGTATTTT
CASSLSLPSETQYF
>NA|15|TRBJ2-3|TRBV19|NA
TGTGCCAGTAGTCCGAGGACAGTGAGCACAGATACGCAGTATTTT
CASSPRTVSTDTQYF
>NA|14|TRBJ2-7|TRBV19|NA
TGTGCCAGTAGTATCGCCAGCGACTCCTACGAGCAGTACTTC
CASSIASDSYEQYF
>NA|16|TRBJ2-7|TRBV27|NA
TGTGCCAGCAGTTTATCGTTCGGCAGGGAAGAGTCCGAGCAGTACTTC
CASSLSFGREESEQYF
>few|13|TRBJ1-5|TRBV6-6|NA
TGTGCCAGCAGTTACCAGGCTAATCAGCCCCAGCATTTT
CASSYQANQPQHF
>NA|14|TRBJ1-1|TRBV11-1|NA
TGTGCCAGCAGCTCGCGGGGGGTGAACACTGAAGCTTTCTTT
CASSSRGVNTEAFF
>once|14|TRBJ1-5|TRBV11-3|TRBD1
TGTGCCAGCAGCTCCAGGGGGCCCAATCAGCCCCAGCATTTT
CASSSRGPNQPQHF
>NA|16|TRBJ1-6|TRBV6-5|TRBD1
TGTGCCAGCAGTTTCCGACCGGGACAGGGTGTTTCACCCCTCCACTTT
CASSFRPGQGVSPLHF
>NA|12|TRBJ1-2|TRBV2|NA
TGTGCCAGCAACAGGCGGGATTATGGCTACACCTTC
CASNRRDYGYTF
>NA|14|TRBJ1-4|TRBV19|TRBD1
TGTGCCAGTAGTTTTCCAGGGGGCGGAGGGAAACTGTTTTTT
CASSFPGGGGKLFF